The subject of this entry is one TCR beta chain. Clones were sequenced by immunoSEQ multiplex PCR, and TCRdb holds only the in-frame ones, with some missing. The table shows 200,000 to 250,000 clones, with 80% to 85% occurring only once. The source of the sample is a study of blood T cell repertoires in COVID-19. Study as a whole: In each case, the material was cDNA or gDNA derived from T cells, B-cell-depleted T cells, or PBMCs.

The participants were between roughly 18 and 100 years old and came from under 25 US areas. Participants' own reports of clinical history determined their cohort assignment. Recovered participants had two consecutive negative NP/OP PCR tests, healthcare professional clearance, or symptom resolution. Trimming took 5 bases from V and 8 from J, leaving 7 bases between them. CDR3 length equals 11 residues. Germline V gene lookup returns CDR1 SGHVS and CDR2 FQNEAQ. This clonotype originated in a woman aged 40 to 50 who had recovered from COVID-19. The gene calls are TRBV7-8 and TRBJ2-1; D unresolved. Sequencing was done on a sample of PBMCs or T cells enriched from blood (not recorded which). CDR3 sequence (DNA): TGTGCCAGCAGCCCCCTCCATGAGCAGTTCTTC. The encoded protein is CASSPLHEQFF.